These T cell receptor beta chains were read from a single sample in a study of long-term antiretroviral therapy in people with HIV. Profiling relied on immunoSEQ multiplex PCR, and the TCRdb table lists in-frame clones only, not all of them. The sample has more than 20,000 clones; approximately 81% are singletons. This specimen consisted of unsorted PBMCs, obtained 2.3 years after starting antiretroviral therapy. The receptors come from a man aged 40-50 years with HIV. Each CDR3 is given with its conserved first and last residue. A D gene is named only where the DNA matches it firmly. Clone size appears in some rows only: once, few, many, or a class for an expanded clone.

>TRBJ2-7|TRBV4-1|-|-
CASSTTDTWPGQYF
TGCGCCAGCAGCACAACGGACACCTGGCCGGGGCAGTACTTC
>TRBJ2-5|TRBV7-9|-|once
CASSLRVGQRFQQYF
TGTGCCAGCAGCTTAAGGGTCGGACAGCGTTTCCAGCAGTACTTC
>TRBJ1-4|TRBV30|TRBD1|-
CAWSPRDRNPEKLFF
TGTGCCTGGAGTCCCCGGGACAGGAACCCTGAAAAACTGTTTTTT
>TRBJ2-3|TRBV27|-|-
CASSFNTDTQYF
TGTGCCAGCAGTTTCAACACAGATACGCAGTATTTT
>TRBJ1-5|TRBV5-1|TRBD1|-
CASSLSAGGINQPQHF
TGCGCCAGCAGCTTGTCCGCAGGGGGTATCAATCAGCCCCAGCATTTT
>TRBJ1-1|TRBV11-3|TRBD1|-
CASSRLRQGNTEAFF
TGTGCCAGCAGCCGACTTAGACAGGGAAACACTGAAGCTTTCTTT
>TRBJ2-2|TRBV5-6|-|once
CASSLMSKAGVSTGELFF
TGTGCCAGCAGCTTGATGTCTAAGGCAGGGGTTTCCACCGGGGAGCTGTTTTTT
>TRBJ2-7|TRBV5-1|-|-
CASSLGYEQYF
TGCGCCAGCAGCTTGGGGTACGAGCAGTACTTC
>TRBJ2-5|TRBV19|-|-
CASSARDLQETQYF
TGTGCCAGTAGCGCCCGGGATCTCCAAGAGACCCAGTACTTC
>TRBJ1-5|TRBV7-9|TRBD1|-
CASSLGQGKDQPQHF
TGTGCCAGCAGCTTAGGACAGGGCAAGGATCAGCCCCAGCATTTT
>TRBJ2-3|TRBV13|-|-
CASSRRQDMRADTQYF
TGTGCCAGCAGCCGCCGCCAGGACATGAGGGCAGATACGCAGTATTTT
>TRBJ1-5|TRBV28|-|-
CASSFPGIFQPQHF
TGTGCCAGCAGTTTTCCCGGGATCTTTCAGCCCCAGCATTTT
>TRBJ2-7|TRBV20-1|-|-
CSVSRGYEQYF
TGCAGTGTTAGCAGGGGCTACGAGCAGTACTTC
>TRBJ1-5|TRBV6-1|-|-
CASSEDLRKHPHF
TGTGCCAGCAGTGAGGACCTTCGAAAACACCCGCATTTT
>TRBJ1-2|TRBV5-1|-|few
CASSPPDYGYTF
TGCGCCAGCAGCCCTCCGGACTATGGCTACACCTTC
>TRBJ2-2|TRBV15|TRBD1|-
CATTGQGAAGELFF
TGTGCCACCACGGGACAGGGGGCCGCCGGGGAGCTGTTTTTT
>TRBJ2-4|TRBV29-1|TRBD1|-
CSVRDSKNIQYF
TGCAGCGTCCGGGACAGCAAAAACATTCAGTACTTC